This T cell receptor (beta chain) was identified in a study of cytomegalovirus exposure and HLA in healthy donors. J lost 3 bases, V lost 9 bases, and 11 bases had no gene match. The length of the CDR3 is 15 residues. CDR1 MDHEN and CDR2 SYDVKM come from the germline V gene. In the PCR, 60 Vbeta and 13 Jbeta primers were used. The data were produced by immunoSEQ multiplex PCR, yet TCRdb's version contains in-frame clones alone and is incomplete. The sample has roughly 150,000 clones, over 70% seen once. The chain recombines TRBV28 with TRBJ1-1, with TRBD1 matching over 9 bases. Sequencing was carried out using PBMCs. This receptor was taken from a man in his fifties or sixties in good health and CMV-seropositive. As DNA, the CDR3 is TGTGCCAGTCAGACCCTGGGACAGGGATACACTGAAGCTTTCTTT. Its protein product is CASQTLGQGYTEAFF.